These 19 T cell receptor beta chains originate from one sample sequenced in a study of identical twins (dated by TCRdb to about 2016). Receptor amplification or capture employed 5' RACE. TCRdb records Illumina HiSeq 2000 as the sequencer. Using fastp trimming at Q25 and MiXCR clonotype assembly, TCRdb reanalyzed the public sequencing data and kept in-frame beta chains. All rows with the same CDR3 protein become a single entry with the most common DNA and genes. The sample table holds some 1,600,000 distinct CDR3 sequences, of which about 31% were seen once. The ten largest clones capture approximately 0.25% of the sample. Sequenced material: cord blood. Receptor source: a newborn girl in good health.

The V and J genes are TRBV18 and TRBJ2-6; D remains unclear. Germline CDR1 and CDR2: KGHSH and LQKENI. Trimming shortened V by 5 bases and J by 4 bases, and 9 bases separated the two germline ends. The CDR3 is 14 amino acids. The CDR3 sequence is CASSSTKGANVLTF. CDR3 nucleotides: TGTGCCAGCTCATCGACGAAGGGGGCCAACGTCCTGACTTTC.

The table lists this clonotype with a few counts. The chain carries TRBV4-2 and TRBJ2-7, with 8 bases lining up with TRBD1. Germline V gene data show CDR1 as LGHNA and CDR2 as YNFKEQ. The CDR3 loop spans 16 amino acids. V lost 0 bases to trimming and J lost 4 bases; unmatched junction nucleotides: 8. This chain's CDR3 is CASSQDPGTGQYEQYF. CDR3 DNA sequence: TGTGCCAGCAGCCAAGATCCCGGGACAGGCCAATACGAGCAGTACTTC.

This clonotype turned up a few times. V and J are TRBV29-1 and TRBJ2-1; 14 bases line up with TRBD2. The CDR3 runs to 16 residues. V lost 5 bases to trimming and J lost 9 bases; unmatched junction nucleotides: 12. Germline V gene sequence: CDR1 SQVTM, CDR2 ANQGSEA. The CDR3 sequence: CSVMGLAGVIGSEQFF. DNA of the CDR3: TGCAGCGTTATGGGACTAGCGGGGGTAATAGGGAGTGAGCAGTTCTTC.

This chain links TRBV29-1 with TRBJ2-2; D might be TRBD2 (6 bases). V dropped 1 base and J dropped 5 bases, with 11 bases sitting between them. CDR3 length: 14 residues. Germline lookup yields CDR1 SQVTM and CDR2 ANQGSEA. The CDR3 protein is CSVEVGSGTGELFF. The CDR3, as DNA: TGCAGCGTTGAAGTCGGGAGCGGGACCGGGGAGCTGTTTTTT.

The sample holds many counts of this clonotype. J is TRBJ2-7 and V is TRBV20-1; maybe TRBD2 (5 bases). Germline V CDR1 and CDR2: DFQATT, SNEGSKA (reference sequence). This CDR3 is built from 12 residues. V lost 5 bases and J lost 3, with 11 bases in between. The CDR3 nucleotides read TGCAGTGCTCGGGCAACTAGCTACGAGCAGTACTTC. Translation: CSARATSYEQYF.

The V and J genes are TRBV4-1 and TRBJ2-7; 9 bases fit TRBD2. The CDR3 loop spans 15 amino acids. Per germline, CDR1 MGHRA and CDR2 YSYEKL. V was clipped by 3 bases and J by 0 bases; unmatched bases: 3. CDR3 coding DNA: TGCGCCAGCAGCCACTTAGCGGGGGCCTCCTACGAGCAGTACTTC. Its protein product is CASSHLAGASYEQYF.

This clonotype was counted only a few times. V gene TRBV5-1 combines with J gene TRBJ2-1; 9 bases are shared with TRBD2. The DNA end is more similar to TRBJ2-7, so the J call may be wrong. Germline CDR1 SGHRS, CDR2 YFSETQ. The CDR3 spans 17 residues. CDR3 nucleotide sequence: TGCGCCAGCAGCTCCCAAACTAGCGGGTTCTCCTACAATGAGCAGTACTTC. It yields the protein CASSSQTSGFSYNEQYF.

The chain links TRBV5-1 to TRBJ2-1, with D hard to call. The CDR3 consists of 12 residues. Deletions cut 4 bases from V and 9 bases from J, with 11 bases between. Germline V lookup: CDR1 SGHRS, CDR2 YFSETQ. The CDR3 region has the DNA TGCGCCAGCAGCCATATAAATGGTGAGCAGTTCTTC. Translated, it gives CASSHINGEQFF.

This clonotype was seen only a few times. V usage is TRBV20-1 and J usage is TRBJ1-1; D may be TRBD1 (5 bases). The CDR3 totals 13 residues. Germline CDR1 DFQATT, CDR2 SNEGSKA (reference sequence). With 4 bases removed from V and 4 bases from J, the gap between germline ends came to 13 bases. The CDR3 DNA follows: TGCAGTGCTACCCTTTTGGGGGGCACTGAAGCTTTCTTT. This encodes CSATLLGGTEAFF.

This clonotype was seen a few times. The chain links TRBV12-3 or TRBV12-4 to TRBJ2-3; 8 nucleotides align to TRBD2. With 8 bases clipped from V and 5 bases from J, the junction kept 6 bases outside the gene matches. This CDR3 is built from 13 residues. As DNA, the CDR3 is TGTGCCAGCTGTCGGGGGGGCCGAGATACGCAGTATTTT. It translates to CASCRGGRDTQYF.

The chain is built from TRBV7-2 and TRBJ2-5; D is undetermined. The CDR3 covers 14 residues. The germline V and J ends were trimmed by 6 bases and 11 bases, with 22 bases remaining between them. Germline V gene sequence: CDR1 SGHTA, CDR2 FQGNSA. The CDR3 DNA sequence: TGTGCCAGCAGGCTCACGCATCTGGGGAATGAGCAGTACTTC. Its protein product is CASRLTHLGNEQYF.

The chain is built from TRBV5-4 and TRBJ2-7, with no clear D. Germline CDR1 and CDR2: SGHNT and YYREEE (reference sequence). V lost 4 bases and J 6 bases, leaving 14 bases between the germline ends. There are 13 residues in the CDR3. The CDR3, as DNA: TGTGCCAGCAGCAAGCCCTCCTCGAGCGAGCAGTACTTC. Residues: CASSKPSSSEQYF. The full variable domain, completed using reference TRBV5-4 and TRBJ2-7, is ETGVTQSPTHLIKTRGQQVTLRCSSQSGHNTVSWYQQALGQGPQFIFQYYREEENGRGNFPPRFSGLQFPNYSSELNVNALELDDSALYLCASSKPSSSEQYFGPGTRLTVT.

V and J are TRBV6-5 and TRBJ2-5; 10 bases map to TRBD1. CDR1 MNHEY and CDR2 SVGAGI come from the germline V gene. V was clipped by 4 bases and J by 2 bases; unmatched bases: 7. The CDR3 loop spans 16 amino acids. The CDR3: CASSSWDRGDQETQYF. DNA for the CDR3: TGTGCCAGCAGTTCCTGGGACAGGGGAGATCAAGAGACCCAGTACTTC.

The sample holds a few counts of this clonotype. The genes are TRBV7-9 and TRBJ2-7, with 8 bases identical to TRBD1. The CDR3 is made up of 14 amino acids. Germline assignment: CDR1 SEHNR and CDR2 FQNEAQ (reference sequence). J lost 3 bases, V lost 2 bases, and 3 bases had no gene match. The CDR3 sequence: CASSLRGTGYEQYF. The CDR3 DNA reads as TGTGCCAGCAGCTTACGAGGGACAGGCTACGAGCAGTACTTC.

This chain uses TRBV19 with TRBJ2-7, with TRBD2 identical over 11 bases. The length of the CDR3 is 14 residues. The germline V gene encodes CDR1 LNHDA and CDR2 SQIVND (reference sequence). J gave up 4 bases and V 4 bases, and 3 bases lay outside the gene matches. The CDR3: CASSKLAGGYEQYF. As DNA, the CDR3 is TGTGCCAGTAGTAAGCTAGCGGGGGGATACGAGCAGTACTTC.

Only a few counts were recorded for this clonotype. The rearrangement links TRBV7-2 to TRBJ1-6; a possible D gene is TRBD1 (6 bases). This CDR3 is 16 amino acids long. The germline V and J ends were trimmed by 2 bases and 6 bases, with 14 bases remaining between them. Germline V gives CDR1 SGHTA, CDR2 FQGNSA. CDR3 nucleotide sequence: TGTGCCAGCAGCTTATTGGCGGGCAGGGGTAATTCACCCCTCCACTTT. It yields the protein CASSLLAGRGNSPLHF. The variable domain in full, with the rest retrieved from reference TRBV7-2 and TRBJ1-6, is GAGVSQSPSNKVTEKGKDVELRCDPISGHTALYWYRQSLGQGLEFLIYFQGNSAPDKSGLPSDRFSAERTGGSVSTLTIQRTQQEDSAVYLCASSLLAGRGNSPLHFGNGTRLTVT.

This clonotype was picked up a small number of times. The chain is built from TRBV5-6 and TRBJ2-5; 9 positions agree with TRBD2. The V gene end was trimmed by 5 bases and the J gene end by 11 bases; junction bases not matched to a gene: 10. Per the germline V gene, CDR1 is SGHDT and CDR2 is YYEEEE. This CDR3 is 13 amino acids long. The CDR3: CASSSGSFNEQYF. In DNA, the CDR3 is TGTGCCAGCAGTAGCGGGAGTTTTAATGAGCAGTACTTC.

V and J are TRBV20-1 and TRBJ1-1, with 9 bases fitting TRBD1. The CDR3 has 15 residues. Trimming removed 4 bases from V and 2 bases from J; junction bases left unmatched: 8. Germline values: CDR1 DFQATT, CDR2 SNEGSKA (reference sequence). CDR3 sequence reads: CSAIKGTGGNTEAFF. The CDR3 bases are TGCAGTGCTATTAAGGGAACAGGGGGCAACACTGAAGCTTTCTTT.

This clonotype has ten or more counts. The chain combines TRBV29-1 with TRBJ2-7; possibly TRBD1 for D (5 bases). This CDR3 spans 15 amino acids. V lost 2 bases to trimming and J lost 0 bases, with 14 bases between them. CDR1 is SQVTM, CDR2 ANQGSEA, per germline. CDR3 amino acids: CSVEYLTESSYEQYF. The CDR3 DNA reads as TGCAGCGTTGAATACCTGACAGAAAGCTCCTACGAGCAGTACTTC.